A few counts support the clone carrying this T cell receptor (beta chain). Assay used: immunoSEQ multiplex PCR; TCRdb lists only in-frame clones, some missing. The sample lists tens of thousands of clones, around 88% occurring once. This entry is derived from a study of blood T cell repertoires in COVID-19. Study overall: Both acute and convalescent COVID-19 samples were obtained from the United States, Italy and Spain. Nucleic acid was either cDNA or gDNA, and it came from T cells, B-cell-depleted T cells, or PBMCs.

This CDR3 spans 14 amino acids. The junction had 2 bases not matched to a gene; V was cut back by 0 bases and J by 5 bases. CDR1 is MNHEY, CDR2 SMNVEV, per germline (reference sequence). The chain employs TRBV27 and TRBJ1-1, with TRBD1 matching over 8 bases. Sequenced material: peripheral blood. The sequence came from a human donor in a cohort sampled during active COVID-19. The CDR3 reads CASSLSWTGTEAFF. The CDR3 bases are TGTGCCAGCAGTTTATCTTGGACAGGGACTGAAGCTTTCTTT.